A selection of T cell receptor beta chains follows, all from one sample in a study of blood T cell repertoires in COVID-19. TCRdb keeps only in-frame clones here, not all; method: immunoSEQ multiplex PCR. Of 45,000 to 75,000 clones listed, about 90% were seen once; the top ten hold under 5.5%. The sequencing sample was made of peripheral blood. These receptors came from a man aged 55-75 years with acute or convalescent COVID-19. CDR3s include the opening cysteine and the closing phenylalanine or tryptophan. The D gene is left open where the match is weak.

TRBV2 . CASRRLVYDEQFF
TRBV18 TRBD1 CASSTTGGVYGYTF
TRBV27 TRBD2 CASSWREAGDEQFF
TRBV24-1 . CATSDPGVNQPQHF
TRBV7-8 . CASTLGGRNTEAFF
TRBV4-1 TRBD1 CASSRPGQDLYF
TRBV18 . CASSPLKGTPNEKLFF
TRBV11-2 . CASSFTTGSYEQYF
TRBV28 TRBD1 CASSSGQAANQPQHF
TRBV27 . CASSLNGDSFYEQYF
TRBV3-1/TRBV3-2 TRBD2 CASSLRTSGNTGELFF
TRBV30 TRBD1 CAWSPTTGVYGYTF
TRBV7-2 . CASSLVGYGYTF
TRBV6-5 . CASTRLLTAYNEQFF
TRBV19 . CASSGEVLNTYEQYF
TRBV28 TRBD1 CASSLEGDRAFF
TRBV27 . CASRTAVANTGELFF
TRBV7-3 TRBD2 CASSALAGGHSFF
TRBV27 . CASKAGARYEQFF
TRBV5-4 TRBD1 CASSPGTGGLGEQFF
TRBV28 . CASSPLTEGNQPQHF
TRBV4-1 TRBD1 CASSPRQGYEQYF
TRBV7-3 . CASSRWTSDTQYF
TRBV2 . CASSRDSSTGELFF
TRBV7-3 TRBD1 CASSNRGEQYF
TRBV13 TRBD1 CASTRAGQRATNEKLFF
TRBV7-9 . CASSLAGRGDTQYF
TRBV7-9 TRBD1 CASSSEGQGPLQPQHF
TRBV19 . CASSGGGPGQPQHF
TRBV5-4 . CASSSGTLSGYTF
TRBV27 . CASSPRTPRDQPQHF
TRBV7-6 . CASSLTAGGYGYTF
TRBV15 . CATSRELVGEQFF
TRBV12-5 . CASGFRRRGTGRGGRSYYEQYF
TRBV5-1 TRBD1 CASSFNPGQGSSSPLHF
TRBV5-1 TRBD2 CASTRGGTVTYEQYF
TRBV18 . CASSPPGQMTGELFF
TRBV5-1 TRBD2 CASSSGLAGSGNEQFF
TRBV28 . CASSLFGLSTLHQETQYF
TRBV12-5 . CASGLWATDTQYF
TRBV28 . CASSFLRDTEAFF
TRBV4-1 TRBD2 CASSQKPGLAGGDTGELFF
TRBV30 . CAWSVFRRERETQYF
TRBV7-9 TRBD1 CASSKGTANNYGYTF
TRBV28 . CASRNQGSSGNTIYF
TRBV12-3/TRBV12-4 . CASQREYEQYF
TRBV5-1 TRBD1 CASSFGDRGSHEAFF
TRBV19 TRBD2 CASSHALAGGTEEQYF
TRBV6-5 . CASSSLGVANEKLFF
TRBV5-1 TRBD2 CASSSGGGPDTQYF